This T cell receptor (beta chain) was recovered during a study of early T cells in non-severe SARS-CoV-2 infection. As for the study in general: Sequencing of bulk RNA from unsorted whole blood was done, without chain pairing.

Concerning this clonotype: Its antigen is unknown.

From the 5' RACE reads, TCRdb called clonotypes with MiXCR, one entry per CDR3 protein. This sample has 45,000 to 70,000 distinct CDR3 sequences, with 11% found just once. The CDR3 has 12 residues. V lost 2 bases to trimming and J lost 6 bases, with 9 bases between them. Germline V gene sequence: CDR1 SGHNT, CDR2 YYREEE (reference sequence). Study conclusions and caveats: The study's VDJdb matching favored anti-spike CD8 responses and missed private and CD4 specificities.

The sample comprised whole blood. This TCR derives from an adult who was a healthcare worker with PCR-confirmed SARS-CoV-2 infection or an uninfected control (not recorded which). The chain joins TRBV5-4 to TRBJ2-7; no definite D call. CDR3 loop: CASSFDGSEQYF. CDR3 bases: TGTGCCAGCAGCTTCGATGGATCCGAGCAGTACTTC.